The present T cell receptor (beta chain) was sequenced within a study of Graves' ophthalmopathy and Graves' hyperthyroidism. Concerning this clonotype: It may be a read error: a sequence one base away is much more abundant.

The TCR beta CDR3 regions underwent amplification from RNA transcripts. Second-round multiplex PCR followed a first-round RT-PCR using HTBI primers. One entry per CDR3 protein, called by TCRdb with MiXCR from the multiplex PCR reads. The repertoire holds hundreds of thousands of distinct CDR3 sequences, with 40% as singletons. The CDR3 spans 14 residues. CDR1 and CDR2 (germline): SEHNR, FQNEAQ (reference sequence). V and J are TRBV7-9 and TRBJ2-5; 7 bases fit TRBD2. The specimen was peripheral blood. The receptor comes from an adult man with Graves' ophthalmopathy. As DNA, the CDR3 is TGTGCCAACAGCAACGTTTGGGGGGGAGAGACCCAGTACTTC. Translated: CANSNVWGGETQYF.